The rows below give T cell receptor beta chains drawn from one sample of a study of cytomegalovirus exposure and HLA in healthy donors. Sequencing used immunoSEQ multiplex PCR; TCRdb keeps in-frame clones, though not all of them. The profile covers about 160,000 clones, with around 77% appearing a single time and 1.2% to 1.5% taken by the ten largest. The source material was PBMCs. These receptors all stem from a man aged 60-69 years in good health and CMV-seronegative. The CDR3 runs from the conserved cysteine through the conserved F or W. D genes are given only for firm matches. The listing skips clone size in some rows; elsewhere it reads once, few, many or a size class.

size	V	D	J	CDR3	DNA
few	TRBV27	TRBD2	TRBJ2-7	CASSPFSLAGVYEQYF	TGTGCCAGCAGTCCATTCTCGCTAGCGGGAGTCTACGAGCAGTACTTC
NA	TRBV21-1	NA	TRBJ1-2	CASSNPSDSMGGYTF	TGTGCCAGCAGCAACCCATCGGACTCTATGGGGGGCTACACCTTC
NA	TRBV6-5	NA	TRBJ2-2	CASSFFAGELFF	TGTGCCAGCAGTTTTTTCGCCGGGGAGCTGTTTTTT
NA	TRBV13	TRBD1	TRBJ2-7	CASSQQGAVHEQYF	TGTGCCAGCAGCCAACAGGGGGCCGTCCACGAGCAGTACTTC
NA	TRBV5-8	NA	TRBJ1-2	CASSLTQTNYGYTF	TGTGCCAGCAGCTTGACCCAGACTAACTATGGCTACACCTTC
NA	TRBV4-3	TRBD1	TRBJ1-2	CASSADFGQAGYGYTF	TGCGCCAGCAGCGCCGACTTCGGACAGGCTGGCTATGGCTACACCTTC
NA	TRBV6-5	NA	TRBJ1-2	CASSELGGDGYTF	TGTGCCAGCAGTGAATTGGGAGGGGATGGCTACACCTTC
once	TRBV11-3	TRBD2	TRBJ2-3	CASSARTSGGTDMQYF	TGTGCCAGCAGCGCCAGGACTAGCGGGGGCACAGATATGCAGTATTTT
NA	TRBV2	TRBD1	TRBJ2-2	CASSGQGTGELFF	TGTGCCAGCAGTGGACAGGGAACCGGGGAGCTGTTTTTT
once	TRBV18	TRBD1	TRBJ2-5	CASSPPRTGHETQYF	TGTGCCAGCTCACCCCCCCGGACAGGGCACGAGACCCAGTACTTC